One TCR beta chain is described in this entry. The data were obtained in a study of blood T cell repertoires in COVID-19. Study as a whole: Material from acute and convalescent COVID-19 was sourced from the United States, Italy and Spain. Sources were T cells, B-cell-depleted T cells, or PBMCs; the material itself was cDNA or gDNA.

Deletions cut 3 bases from V and 3 bases from J, with 18 bases between. CDR1 and CDR2 from the germline V gene are GTSNPN and SVGIG (reference sequence). This CDR3 comprises 15 residues. As handled by the study authors: Amplifying reference gene primers gave estimates of nucleated cell counts. Some clones are missing from TCRdb's copy, which holds only in-frame ones; the method was immunoSEQ multiplex PCR. That table furnishes V, J and clone size, whereas the DNA furnished D and trimming. The table shows just under 250,000 clones, with around 88% occurring only once. The chain joins TRBV30 to TRBJ2-7; possible D gene TRBD2, 6 bases. This clonotype originated in a woman aged 30 to 39 who had recovered from COVID-19. The material sequenced was peripheral blood. The CDR3, as DNA: TGTGCCTGGAGACACCCCCGGGGGTTTAGCTACGAGCAGTACTTC. As protein: CAWRHPRGFSYEQYF.